Included here is one TCR beta chain sequence, with context. The antigen is undetermined. The source of the sample is a study of shared clonotypes between healthy human individuals. Looking at the study overall: For every donor, three CD4 naive, three CD4 memory, two CD8 naive and one CD8 memory plates were used.

Study-wide points: Rarefaction analysis demonstrated incomplete sorted-subset sequencing notwithstanding large depth.

Some clones are missing from TCRdb's copy, which holds only in-frame ones; the method was immunoSEQ multiplex PCR. The sample yields about 2.4 million clones, around 90% seen once. The CDR3 is made up of 14 amino acids. Losses at the gene ends were 5 bases for V and 7 bases for J; bases not matched to a gene: 6. CDR1 and CDR2 from the germline V gene are SNHLY and FYNNEI. Material: naive CD4+ T cells sorted from blood. Subset specified: CD45RA+ positively selected. This chain uses TRBV2 with TRBJ1-5; 9 nucleotides match TRBD1. The TCR originated in a man aged 18-30 years in good health. The CDR3 DNA reads TGTGCCAGCAGTCAGGGGGACAGGGACCAGCCCCAGCATTTT. It yields the protein CASSQGDRDQPQHF.